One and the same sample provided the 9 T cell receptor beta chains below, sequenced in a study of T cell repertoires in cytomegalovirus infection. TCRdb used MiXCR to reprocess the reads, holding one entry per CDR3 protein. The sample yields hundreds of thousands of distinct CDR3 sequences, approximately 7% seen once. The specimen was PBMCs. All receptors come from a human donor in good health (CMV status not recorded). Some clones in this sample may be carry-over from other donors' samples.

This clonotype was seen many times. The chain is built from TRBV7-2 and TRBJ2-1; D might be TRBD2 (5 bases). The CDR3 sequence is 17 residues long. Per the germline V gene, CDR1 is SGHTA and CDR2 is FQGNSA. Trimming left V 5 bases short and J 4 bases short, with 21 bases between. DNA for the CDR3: TGTGCCAGCAGCCCAGAGAGGGTCGCTAACTTTTACAATGAGCAGTTCTTC. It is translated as CASSPERVANFYNEQFF.

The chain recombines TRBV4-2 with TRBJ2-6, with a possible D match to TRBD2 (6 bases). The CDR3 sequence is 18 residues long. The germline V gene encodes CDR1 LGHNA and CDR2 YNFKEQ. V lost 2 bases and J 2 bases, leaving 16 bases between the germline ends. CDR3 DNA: TGTGCCAGCAGCCAACCCGGAGGGAGGCCTGCTGGGGCCAACGTCCTGACTTTC. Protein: CASSQPGGRPAGANVLTF.

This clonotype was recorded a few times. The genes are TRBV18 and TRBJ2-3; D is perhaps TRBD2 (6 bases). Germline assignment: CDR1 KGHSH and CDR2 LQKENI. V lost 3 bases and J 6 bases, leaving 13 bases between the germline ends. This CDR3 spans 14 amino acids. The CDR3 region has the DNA TGTGCCAGCTCACCCCGGGACTCTTTGGATACGCAGTATTTT. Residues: CASSPRDSLDTQYF.

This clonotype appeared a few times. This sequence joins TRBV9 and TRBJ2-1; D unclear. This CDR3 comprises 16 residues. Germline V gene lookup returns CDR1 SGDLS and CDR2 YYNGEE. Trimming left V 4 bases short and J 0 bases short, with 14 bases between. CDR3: CASSPPPSSSYNEQFF. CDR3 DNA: TGTGCCAGCAGCCCCCCCCCTTCAAGCTCCTACAATGAGCAGTTCTTC.

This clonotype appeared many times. CDR3 nucleotides: TGTGCCAGCAGCTTAGGGCTAGCGGGAGTAGATACGCAGTATTTT. Its protein product is CASSLGLAGVDTQYF. The gene calls are TRBV7-8 and TRBJ2-3; 10 bases match TRBD2. V shed 1 base and J 5 bases; nucleotides not matched to a gene: 3. Germline CDR1 and CDR2: SGHVS and FQNEAQ. The CDR3 runs 15 residues.

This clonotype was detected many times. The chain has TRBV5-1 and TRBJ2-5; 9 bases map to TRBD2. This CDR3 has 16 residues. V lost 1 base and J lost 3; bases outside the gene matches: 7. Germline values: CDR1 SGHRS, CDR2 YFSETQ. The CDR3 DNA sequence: TGCGCCAGCAGCTTGTTACCTAGCGGGGCTGAAGAGACCCAGTACTTC. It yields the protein CASSLLPSGAEETQYF.

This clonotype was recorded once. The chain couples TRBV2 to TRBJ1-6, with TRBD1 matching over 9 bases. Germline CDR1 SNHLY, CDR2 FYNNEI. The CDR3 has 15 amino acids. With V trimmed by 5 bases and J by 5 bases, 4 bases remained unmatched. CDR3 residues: CASSPQGADNSPLHF. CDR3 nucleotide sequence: TGTGCCAGCAGTCCACAGGGGGCGGATAATTCACCCCTCCACTTT.

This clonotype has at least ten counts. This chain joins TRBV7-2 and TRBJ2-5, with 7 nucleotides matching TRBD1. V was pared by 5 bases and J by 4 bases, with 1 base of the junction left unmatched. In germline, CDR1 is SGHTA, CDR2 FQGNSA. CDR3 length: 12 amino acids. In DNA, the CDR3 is TGTGCCAGCAGCACAGGGGTAGAGACCCAGTACTTC. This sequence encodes CASSTGVETQYF. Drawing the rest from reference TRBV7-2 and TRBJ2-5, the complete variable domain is GAGVSQSPSNKVTEKGKDVELRCDPISGHTALYWYRQSLGQGLEFLIYFQGNSAPDKSGLPSDRFSAERTGGSVSTLTIQRTQQEDSAVYLCASSTGVETQYFGPGTRLLVL.

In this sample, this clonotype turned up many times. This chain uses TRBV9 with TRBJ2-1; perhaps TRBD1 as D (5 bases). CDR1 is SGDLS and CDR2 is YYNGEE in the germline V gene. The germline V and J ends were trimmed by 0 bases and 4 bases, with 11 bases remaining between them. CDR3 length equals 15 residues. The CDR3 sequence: CASSVEETEYNEQFF. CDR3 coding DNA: TGTGCCAGCAGCGTAGAAGAGACAGAATACAATGAGCAGTTCTTC.